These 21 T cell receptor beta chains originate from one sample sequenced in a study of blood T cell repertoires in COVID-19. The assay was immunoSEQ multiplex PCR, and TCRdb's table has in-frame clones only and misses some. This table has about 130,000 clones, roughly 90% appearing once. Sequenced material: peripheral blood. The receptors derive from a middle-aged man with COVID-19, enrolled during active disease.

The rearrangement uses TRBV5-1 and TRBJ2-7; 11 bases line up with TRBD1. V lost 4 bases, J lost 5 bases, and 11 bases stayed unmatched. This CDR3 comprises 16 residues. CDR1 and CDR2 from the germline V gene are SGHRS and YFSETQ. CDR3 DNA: TGCGCCAGCAGCCTCTCAGGACAGGGGGCTGCAGACGAGCAGTACTTC. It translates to CASSLSGQGAADEQYF.

The CDR3 sequence: CASRGDRRTYGYTF. CDR3 DNA sequence: TGTGCCAGCAGAGGGGACAGGAGGACCTATGGCTACACCTTC. This chain connects TRBV6-5 to TRBJ1-2, with 8 bases fitting TRBD1. V trimming: 6 bases; J trimming: 4 bases; junction bases outside the gene matches: 7. Per germline, CDR1 MNHEY and CDR2 SVGAGI. CDR3 length: 14 residues.

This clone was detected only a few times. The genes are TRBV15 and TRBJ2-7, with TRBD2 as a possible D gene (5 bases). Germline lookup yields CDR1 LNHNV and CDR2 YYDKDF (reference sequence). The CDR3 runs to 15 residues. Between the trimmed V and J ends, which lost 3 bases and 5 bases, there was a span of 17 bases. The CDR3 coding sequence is TGTGCCACCAGCAGGGTGACTATGCTTTCGGACGAGCAGTACGTC. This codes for CATSRVTMLSDEQYV.

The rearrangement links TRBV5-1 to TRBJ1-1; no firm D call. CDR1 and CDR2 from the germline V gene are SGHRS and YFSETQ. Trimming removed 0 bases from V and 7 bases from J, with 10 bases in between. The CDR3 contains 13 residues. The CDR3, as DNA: TGCGCCAGCAGCTTGGTCAGTAGCCTTGAAGCTTTCTTT. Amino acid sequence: CASSLVSSLEAFF. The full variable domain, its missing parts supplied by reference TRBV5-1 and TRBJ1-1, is KAGVTQTPRYLIKTRGQQVTLSCSPISGHRSVSWYQQTPGQGLQFLFEYFSETQRNKGNFPGRFSGRQFSNSRSEMNVSTLELGDSALYLCASSLVSSLEAFFGQGTRLTVV.

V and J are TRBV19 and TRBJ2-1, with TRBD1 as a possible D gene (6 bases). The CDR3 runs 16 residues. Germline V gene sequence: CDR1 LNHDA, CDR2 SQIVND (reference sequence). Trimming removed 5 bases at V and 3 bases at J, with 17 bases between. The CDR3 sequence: CASSLGTRTVYNEQFF. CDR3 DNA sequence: TGTGCCAGTAGTCTCGGGACACGCACTGTCTACAATGAGCAGTTCTTC.

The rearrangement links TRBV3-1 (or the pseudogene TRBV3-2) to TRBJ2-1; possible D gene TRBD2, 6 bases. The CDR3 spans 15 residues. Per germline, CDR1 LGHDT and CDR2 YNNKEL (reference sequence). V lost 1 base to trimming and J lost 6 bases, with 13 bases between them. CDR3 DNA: TGTGCCAGCAGCCAAGGCCTAGCGCTAGGCAATGAGCAGTTCTTC. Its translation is CASSQGLALGNEQFF.

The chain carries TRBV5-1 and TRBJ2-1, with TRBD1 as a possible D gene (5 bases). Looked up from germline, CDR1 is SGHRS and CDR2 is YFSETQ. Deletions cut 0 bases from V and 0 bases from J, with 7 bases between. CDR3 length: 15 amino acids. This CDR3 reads CASSLAGISYNEQFF. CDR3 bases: TGCGCCAGCAGCTTGGCAGGGATCTCCTACAATGAGCAGTTCTTC.

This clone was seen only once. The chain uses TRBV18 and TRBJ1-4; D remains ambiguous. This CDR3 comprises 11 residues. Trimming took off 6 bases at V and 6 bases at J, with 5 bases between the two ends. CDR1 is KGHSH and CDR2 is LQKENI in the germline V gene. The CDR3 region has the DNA TGTGCCAGCTCGTCAGATGAAAAACTGTTTTTT. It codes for CASSSDEKLFF.

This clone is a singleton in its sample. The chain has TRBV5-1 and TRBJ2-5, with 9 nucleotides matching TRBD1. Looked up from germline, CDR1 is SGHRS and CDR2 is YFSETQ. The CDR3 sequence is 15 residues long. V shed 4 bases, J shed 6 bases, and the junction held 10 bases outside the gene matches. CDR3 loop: CASSTSGTGTQTQYF. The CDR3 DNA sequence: TGCGCCAGCAGCACTTCCGGGACAGGGACGCAGACCCAGTACTTC.

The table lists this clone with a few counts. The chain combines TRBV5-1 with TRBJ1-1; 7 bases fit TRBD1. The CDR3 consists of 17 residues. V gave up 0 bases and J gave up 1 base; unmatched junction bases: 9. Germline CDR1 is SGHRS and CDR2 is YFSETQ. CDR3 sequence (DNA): TGCGCCAGCAGCTTGGCGGCAGGGGGAGTTGGGAACACTGAAGCTTTCTTT. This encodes CASSLAAGGVGNTEAFF.

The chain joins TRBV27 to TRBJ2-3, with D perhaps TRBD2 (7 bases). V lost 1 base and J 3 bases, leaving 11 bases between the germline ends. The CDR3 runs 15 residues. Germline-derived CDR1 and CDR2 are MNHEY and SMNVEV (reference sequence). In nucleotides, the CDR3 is TGTGCCAGCAGTTTATTGGGGGGGCCAACAGATACGCAGTATTTT. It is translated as CASSLLGGPTDTQYF.

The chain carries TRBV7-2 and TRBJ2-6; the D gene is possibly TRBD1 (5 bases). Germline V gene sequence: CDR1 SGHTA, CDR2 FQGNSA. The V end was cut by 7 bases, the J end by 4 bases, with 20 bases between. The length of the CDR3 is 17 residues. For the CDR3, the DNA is TGTGCCAGCAACTTTGCATCAGGGTTGAGAGGGGCCAACGTCCTGACTTTC. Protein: CASNFASGLRGANVLTF.

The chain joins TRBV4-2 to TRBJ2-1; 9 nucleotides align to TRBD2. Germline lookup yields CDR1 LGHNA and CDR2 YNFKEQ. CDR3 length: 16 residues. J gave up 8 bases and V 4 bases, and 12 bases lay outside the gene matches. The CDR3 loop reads CASSRSGLAGGHEQFF. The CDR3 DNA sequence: TGTGCCAGCAGCCGCTCGGGACTAGCAGGGGGTCATGAGCAGTTCTTC.

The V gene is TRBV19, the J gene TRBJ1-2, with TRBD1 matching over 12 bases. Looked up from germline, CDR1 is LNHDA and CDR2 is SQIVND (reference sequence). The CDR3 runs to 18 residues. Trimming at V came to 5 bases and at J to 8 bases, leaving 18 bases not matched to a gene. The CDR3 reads CASSEPGQGARRAAGYTF. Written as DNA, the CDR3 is TGTGCCAGTAGTGAACCGGGACAGGGGGCACGGCGTGCGGCCGGCTACACCTTC.

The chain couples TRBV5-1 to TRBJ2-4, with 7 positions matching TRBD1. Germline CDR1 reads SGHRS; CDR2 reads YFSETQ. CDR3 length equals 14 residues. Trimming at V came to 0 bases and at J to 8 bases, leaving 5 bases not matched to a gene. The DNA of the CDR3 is TGCGCCAGCAGCTTGGCGCAGGGGGAAGACATTCAGTACTTC. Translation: CASSLAQGEDIQYF.

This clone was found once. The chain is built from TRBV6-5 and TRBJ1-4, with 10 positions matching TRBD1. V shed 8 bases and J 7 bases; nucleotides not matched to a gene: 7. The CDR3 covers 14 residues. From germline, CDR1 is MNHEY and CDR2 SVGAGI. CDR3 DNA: TGTGCCAGCCTTTATGACAGGGGGCTTGAAAAACTGTTTTTT. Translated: CASLYDRGLEKLFF.

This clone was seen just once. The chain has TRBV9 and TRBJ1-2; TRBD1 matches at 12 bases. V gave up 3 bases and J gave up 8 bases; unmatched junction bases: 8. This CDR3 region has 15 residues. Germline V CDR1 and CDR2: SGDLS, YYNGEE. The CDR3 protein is CASSGTGTGGSGYTF. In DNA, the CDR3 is TGTGCCAGCAGCGGGACCGGGACAGGGGGCTCGGGCTACACCTTC.

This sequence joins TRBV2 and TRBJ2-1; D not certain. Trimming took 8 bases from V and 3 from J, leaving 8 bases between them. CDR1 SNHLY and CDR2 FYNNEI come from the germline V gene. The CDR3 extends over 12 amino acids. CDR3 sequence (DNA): TGTGCCAGCCGAGTCGGCTACAATGAGCAGTTCTTC. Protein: CASRVGYNEQFF.

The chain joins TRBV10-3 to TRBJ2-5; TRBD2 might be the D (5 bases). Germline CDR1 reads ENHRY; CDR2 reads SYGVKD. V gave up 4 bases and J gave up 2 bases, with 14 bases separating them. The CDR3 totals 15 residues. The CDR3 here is CAISVERGRQETQYF. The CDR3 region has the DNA TGTGCCATCAGTGTAGAACGGGGAAGACAAGAGACCCAGTACTTC.

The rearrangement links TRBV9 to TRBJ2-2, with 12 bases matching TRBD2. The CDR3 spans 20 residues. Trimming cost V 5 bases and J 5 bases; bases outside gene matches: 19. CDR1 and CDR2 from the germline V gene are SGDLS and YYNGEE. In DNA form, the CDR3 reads TGTGCCAGCAGTCCTCCCGACAGGGGACTGACTAGCGGGGGAACCGGGGAGCTGTTTTTT. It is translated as CASSPPDRGLTSGGTGELFF.

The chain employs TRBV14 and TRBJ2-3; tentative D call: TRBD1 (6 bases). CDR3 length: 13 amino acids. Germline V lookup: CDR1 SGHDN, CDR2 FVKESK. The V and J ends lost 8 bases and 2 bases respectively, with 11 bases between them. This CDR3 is CASGWDNTDTQYF. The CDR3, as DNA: TGTGCCAGCGGTTGGGACAACACAGATACGCAGTATTTT.